This TCR beta chain appears in the sequencing data of a study of response to subunit inactivated influenza vaccine. This clonotype has a handful of counts. Deletions cut 3 bases from V and 1 base from J, with 4 bases between. The CDR3 has 12 amino acids. Per germline, CDR1 MNHNS and CDR2 SASEGT. TCRdb ran MiXCR on the RT-PCR reads and lists one entry per CDR3 protein. Of about 540,000 distinct CDR3 sequences detected, around 21% appear once; the ten largest clones hold 2.8%. These same records also appear under a second study, on T cells expressing NK-cell markers. That paper states: UMI-tagged 5'RACE template switching yielded the TCR beta cDNA. Sorted CD3+CD56+NKG2C+, CD3+CD56+NKG2C- and CD3+CD56-NKG2C+ T-cell subsets were beta-chain profiled. Eight donors were sequenced, seven testing HCMV-seropositive and one testing seronegative. Of the CD8+ T cell pool in 5 to 7 donors, roughly 1.0-8% was accounted for by dominant NKG2C+ clonotypes. For a handful of donors, these clonotypes were likewise the leading ones in the CD3+CD56-NKG2C+ fraction.

The source is a man between 45 and 60 years old who received an inactivated influenza vaccine. The source was CD4+ T cells sorted from PBMCs, collected approximately 12 days after vaccination. The J gene is TRBJ2-7, the V gene TRBV6-1; D ambiguous. Here the CDR3 reads CASSDPSYEQYF. CDR3 in DNA: TGTGCCAGCAGTGACCCGTCCTACGAGCAGTACTTC.